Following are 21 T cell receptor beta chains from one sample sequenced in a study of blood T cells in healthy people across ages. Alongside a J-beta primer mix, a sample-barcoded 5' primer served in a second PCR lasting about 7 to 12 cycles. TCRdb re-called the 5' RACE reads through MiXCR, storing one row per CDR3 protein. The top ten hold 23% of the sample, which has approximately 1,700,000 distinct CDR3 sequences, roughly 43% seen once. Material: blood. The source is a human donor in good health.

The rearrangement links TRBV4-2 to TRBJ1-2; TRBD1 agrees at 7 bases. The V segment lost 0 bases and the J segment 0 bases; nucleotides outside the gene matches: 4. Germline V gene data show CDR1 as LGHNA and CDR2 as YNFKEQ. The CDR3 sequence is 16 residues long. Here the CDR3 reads CASSQDWDSANYGYTF. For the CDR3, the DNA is TGTGCCAGCAGCCAAGATTGGGACAGCGCTAACTATGGCTACACCTTC.

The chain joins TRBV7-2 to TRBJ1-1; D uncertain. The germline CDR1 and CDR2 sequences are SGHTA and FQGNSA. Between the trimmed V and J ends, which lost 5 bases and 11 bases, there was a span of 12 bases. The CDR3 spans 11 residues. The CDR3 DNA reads TGTGCCAGCAGCCCCGGAGGTATGGCTTTCTTT. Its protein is CASSPGGMAFF.

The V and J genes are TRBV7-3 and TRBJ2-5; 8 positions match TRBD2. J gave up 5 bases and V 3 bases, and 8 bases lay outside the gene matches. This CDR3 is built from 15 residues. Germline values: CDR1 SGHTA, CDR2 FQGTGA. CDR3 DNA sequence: TGTGCCAGCAGCTTGACGCGGGGGGACGCGGAGACCCAGTACTTC. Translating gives CASSLTRGDAETQYF.

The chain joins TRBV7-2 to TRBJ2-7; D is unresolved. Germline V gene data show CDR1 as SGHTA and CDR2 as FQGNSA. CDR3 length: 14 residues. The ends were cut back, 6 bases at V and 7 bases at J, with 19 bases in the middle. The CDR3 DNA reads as TGTGCCAGCAGTCCAGAATCCCTTTCTTGGGAGCAGTACTTC. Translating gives CASSPESLSWEQYF.

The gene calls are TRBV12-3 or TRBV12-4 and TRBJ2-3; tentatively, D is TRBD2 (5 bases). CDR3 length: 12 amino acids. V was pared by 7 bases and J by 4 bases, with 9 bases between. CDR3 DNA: TGTGCCAGCATCGGGGTTTCAGATACGCAGTATTTT. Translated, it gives CASIGVSDTQYF.

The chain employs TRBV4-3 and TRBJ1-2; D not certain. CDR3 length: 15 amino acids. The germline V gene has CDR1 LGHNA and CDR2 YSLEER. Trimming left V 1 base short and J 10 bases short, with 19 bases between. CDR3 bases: TGCGCCAGCAGCCAAGCCCTAGGGAGAACTAATGACTACACCTTC. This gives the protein CASSQALGRTNDYTF.

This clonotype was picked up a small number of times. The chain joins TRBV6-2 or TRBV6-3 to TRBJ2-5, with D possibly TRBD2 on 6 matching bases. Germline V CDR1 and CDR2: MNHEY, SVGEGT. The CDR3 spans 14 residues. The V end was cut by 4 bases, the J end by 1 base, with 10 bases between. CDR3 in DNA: TGTGCCAGCAGTTCTACTAGCTTCCAAGAGACCCAGTACTTC. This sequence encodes CASSSTSFQETQYF.

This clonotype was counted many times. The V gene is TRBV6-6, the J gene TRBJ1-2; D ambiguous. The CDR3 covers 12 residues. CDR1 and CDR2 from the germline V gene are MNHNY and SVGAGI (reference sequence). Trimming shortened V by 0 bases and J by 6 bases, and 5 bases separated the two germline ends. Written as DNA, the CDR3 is TGTGCCAGCAGTTACTCGGGAAATGGCTACACCTTC. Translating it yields CASSYSGNGYTF.

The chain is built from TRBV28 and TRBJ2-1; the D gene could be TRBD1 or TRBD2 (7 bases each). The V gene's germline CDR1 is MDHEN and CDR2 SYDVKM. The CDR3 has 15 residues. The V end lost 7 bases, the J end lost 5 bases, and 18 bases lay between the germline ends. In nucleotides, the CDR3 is TGTGCCAGCATTAAAGCGGGACAGCTAAACAATGAGCAGTTCTTC. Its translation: CASIKAGQLNNEQFF.

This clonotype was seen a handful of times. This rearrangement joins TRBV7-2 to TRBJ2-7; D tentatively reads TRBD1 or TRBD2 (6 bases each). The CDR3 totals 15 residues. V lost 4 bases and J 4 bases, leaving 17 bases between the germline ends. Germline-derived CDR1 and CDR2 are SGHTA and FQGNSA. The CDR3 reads CASSSGRGAAYEQYF. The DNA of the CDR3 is TGTGCCAGCAGCTCTGGTAGGGGGGCAGCATACGAGCAGTACTTC.

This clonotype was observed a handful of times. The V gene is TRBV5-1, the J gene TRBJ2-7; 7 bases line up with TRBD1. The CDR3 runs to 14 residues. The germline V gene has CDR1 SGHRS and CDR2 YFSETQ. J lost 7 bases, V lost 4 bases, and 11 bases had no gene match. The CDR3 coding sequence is TGCGCCAGCAGCCCAAGACAGGGTCCGGATGAGCAGTACTTC. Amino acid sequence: CASSPRQGPDEQYF.

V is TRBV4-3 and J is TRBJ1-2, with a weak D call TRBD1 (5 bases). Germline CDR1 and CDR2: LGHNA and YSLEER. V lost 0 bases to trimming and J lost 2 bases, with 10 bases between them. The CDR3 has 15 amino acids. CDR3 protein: CASSQETGVNYGYTF. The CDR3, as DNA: TGCGCCAGCAGCCAAGAAACGGGGGTAAACTATGGCTACACCTTC.

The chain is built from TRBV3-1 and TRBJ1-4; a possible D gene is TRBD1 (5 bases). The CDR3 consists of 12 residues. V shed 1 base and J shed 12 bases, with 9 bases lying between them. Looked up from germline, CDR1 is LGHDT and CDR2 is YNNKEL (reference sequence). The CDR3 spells CASSQGRGQLFF. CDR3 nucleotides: TGTGCCAGCAGCCAAGGGAGGGGCCAACTGTTTTTT. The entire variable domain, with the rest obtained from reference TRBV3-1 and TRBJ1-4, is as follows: DTAVSQTPKYLVTQMGNDKSIKCEQNLGHDTMYWYKQDSKKFLKIMFSYNNKELIINETVPNRFSPKSPDKAHLNLHINSLELGDSAVYFCASSQGRGQLFFGSGTQLSVL.

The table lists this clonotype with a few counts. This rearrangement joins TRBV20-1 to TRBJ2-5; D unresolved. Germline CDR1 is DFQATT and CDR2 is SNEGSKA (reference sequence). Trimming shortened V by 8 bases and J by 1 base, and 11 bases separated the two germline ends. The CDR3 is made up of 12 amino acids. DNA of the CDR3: TGCAGTATTAAGCGACTCCAAGAGACCCAGTACTTC. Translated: CSIKRLQETQYF.

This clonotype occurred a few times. CDR3: CASSPRDRHYEQYF. DNA of the CDR3: TGTGCCAGCAGTCCCCGGGACAGGCACTACGAGCAGTACTTC. V usage is TRBV6-5 and J usage is TRBJ2-7; TRBD1 matches at 8 bases. CDR3 length: 14 residues. Germline V gives CDR1 MNHEY, CDR2 SVGAGI. V was pared by 5 bases and J by 3 bases, with 6 bases of the junction left unmatched.

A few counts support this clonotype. The CDR3 nucleotides are TGTGCCAGCAGCCCCTCGAGTTTCGGGAACTATGGCTACACCTTC. Amino acid sequence: CASSPSSFGNYGYTF. This chain links TRBV11-1 with TRBJ1-2; no clear D. CDR1 is SGHAT, CDR2 FQDESV, per germline (reference sequence). With 5 bases removed from V and 2 bases from J, the gap between germline ends came to 15 bases. The CDR3 extends over 15 amino acids.

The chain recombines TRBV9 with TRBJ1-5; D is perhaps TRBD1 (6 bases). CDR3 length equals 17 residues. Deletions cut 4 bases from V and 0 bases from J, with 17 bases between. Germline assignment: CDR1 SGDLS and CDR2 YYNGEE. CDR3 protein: CASSLSDRPNSNQPQHF. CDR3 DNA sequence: TGTGCCAGCAGCTTATCGGACAGACCAAATAGCAATCAGCCCCAGCATTTT.

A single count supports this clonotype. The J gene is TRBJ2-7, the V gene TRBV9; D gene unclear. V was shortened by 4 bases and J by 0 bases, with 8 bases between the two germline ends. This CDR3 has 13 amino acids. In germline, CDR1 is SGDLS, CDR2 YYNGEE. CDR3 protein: CASSPHGSYEQYF. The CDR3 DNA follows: TGTGCCAGCAGCCCTCACGGCTCCTACGAGCAGTACTTC.

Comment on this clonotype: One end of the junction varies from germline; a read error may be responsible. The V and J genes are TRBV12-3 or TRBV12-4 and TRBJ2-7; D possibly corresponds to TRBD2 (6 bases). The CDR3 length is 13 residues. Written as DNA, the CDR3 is TGTGCCGGCAGTTACACCTTGGACGGAGGGGTGTACTTC. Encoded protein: CAGSYTLDGGVYF.

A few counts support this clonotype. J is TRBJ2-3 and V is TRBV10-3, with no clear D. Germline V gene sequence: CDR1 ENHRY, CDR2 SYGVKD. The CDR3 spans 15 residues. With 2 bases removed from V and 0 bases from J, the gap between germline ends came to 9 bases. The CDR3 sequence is CAISEGWASTDTQYF. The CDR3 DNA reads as TGTGCCATCAGTGAGGGATGGGCGAGCACAGATACGCAGTATTTT.

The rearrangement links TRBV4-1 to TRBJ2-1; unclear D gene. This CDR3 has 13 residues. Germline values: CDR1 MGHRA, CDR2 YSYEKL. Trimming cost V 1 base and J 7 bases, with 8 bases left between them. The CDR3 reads CASSQVAHNEQFF. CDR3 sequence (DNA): TGCGCCAGCAGCCAAGTAGCCCATAATGAGCAGTTCTTC.